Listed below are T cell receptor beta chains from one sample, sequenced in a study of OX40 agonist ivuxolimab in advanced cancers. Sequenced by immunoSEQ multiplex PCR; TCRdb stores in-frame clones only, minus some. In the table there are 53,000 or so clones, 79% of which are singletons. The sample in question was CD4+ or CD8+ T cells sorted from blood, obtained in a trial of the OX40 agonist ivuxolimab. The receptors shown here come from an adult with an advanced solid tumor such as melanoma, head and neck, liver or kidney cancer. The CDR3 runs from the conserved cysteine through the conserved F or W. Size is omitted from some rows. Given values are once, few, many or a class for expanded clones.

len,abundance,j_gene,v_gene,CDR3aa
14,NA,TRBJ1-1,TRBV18,CASSFRQGHTEAFF
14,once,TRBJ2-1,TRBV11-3,CASSPRTGYNEQFF
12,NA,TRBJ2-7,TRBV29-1,CSVTVPSYEQYF
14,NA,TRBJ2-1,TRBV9,CASSVEPDRDEQFF
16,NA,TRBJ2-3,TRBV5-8,CASSQVGGLSTDTQYF
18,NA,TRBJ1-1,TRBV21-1,CASSKSWGLTVMNTEAFF
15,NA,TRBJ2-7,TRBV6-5,CASRILTGSSYEQYF
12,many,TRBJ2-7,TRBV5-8,CASSLAIYEQYF
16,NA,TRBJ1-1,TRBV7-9,CASSSTTGGANTEAFF
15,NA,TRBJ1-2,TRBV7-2,CASSVQGGANYGYTF
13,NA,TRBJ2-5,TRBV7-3,CASSQGVGETQYF
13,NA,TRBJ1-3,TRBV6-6,CASSYSERNTIYF
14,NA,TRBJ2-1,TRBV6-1,CASSLAGGPHEQFF
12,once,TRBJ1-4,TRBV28,CASRVFNEKLFF